This TCR beta chain was captured in a study of blood T cells in healthy people across ages. Study-wide points: Getting older went along with TCR beta diversity per million T cells dropping roughly linearly.

This clonotype showed up many times. Its antigen is still unknown. Every donor provided roughly 10 milliliters of peripheral blood. A second PCR of 7 to 11 cycles used a sample-barcoded 5' primer and a J-beta primer mix. Using its own MiXCR run on the 5' RACE reads, TCRdb lists one record per CDR3 protein. The data contain about 1 million distinct CDR3 sequences, 35% to 55% of them singletons. Germline V gene lookup returns CDR1 SQVTM and CDR2 ANQGSEA. The ends lost 7 bases at V and 4 bases at J; junction bases unmatched: 10. The CDR3 is 14 residues long. The specimen was blood. This clonotype was sampled from a woman aged 60 to 75 in good health. This chain links TRBV29-1 with TRBJ2-3; 8 nucleotides agree with TRBD2. CDR3 nucleotides: TGCAGCGCCCGTGGGGCGGGAGGCGCAGATACGCAGTATTTT. This encodes CSARGAGGADTQYF.